Below, 27 T cell receptor beta chains from the same sample are listed, as sequenced in a study of blood T cells in healthy people across ages. The second PCR ran roughly 6 to 11 cycles with a sample-barcoded 5' primer and J-beta primers. TCRdb re-analysed the 5' RACE reads in MiXCR, keeping a single row per CDR3 protein. The sample yields hundreds of thousands of distinct CDR3 sequences, 25% to 35% seen once. The material sequenced was blood. These receptor sequences come from a woman older than 75 in good health.

This clonotype has only a few counts. The V gene is TRBV6-2 or TRBV6-3, the J gene TRBJ1-1; D not resolved. From germline, CDR1 is MNHEY and CDR2 SVGEGT. CDR3 size: 14 residues. V was trimmed by 6 bases and J by 0 bases, leaving 11 bases between them. CDR3 in amino acids: CASSPTQLNTEAFF. The CDR3 bases are TGTGCCAGCAGCCCGACCCAGTTGAACACTGAAGCTTTCTTT.

This clonotype was detected once. A clone one base away is much larger, so this may be a read error. This chain links TRBV5-1 with TRBJ2-3, with D possibly called TRBD1 or TRBD2 (5 bases each). The CDR3 spans 14 residues. The V end lost 4 bases, the J end lost 2 bases, and 11 bases lay between the germline ends. Germline V CDR1 and CDR2: SGHRS, YFSETQ. This CDR3 reads CASSRDGPTDTQYF. Written as DNA, the CDR3 is TGCGCCAGCAGCCGGGACGGCCCCACAGATACGCAGTATTTT.

This clonotype occurred many times. The rearrangement uses TRBV29-1 and TRBJ2-7; D uncertain. Germline assignment: CDR1 SQVTM and CDR2 ANQGSEA. With 6 bases removed from V and 6 bases from J, the gap between germline ends came to 18 bases. The CDR3 runs 13 residues. This chain's CDR3 is CSVRQHGLGEQYF. The DNA for the CDR3 is TGCAGCGTGAGGCAGCATGGATTGGGCGAGCAGTACTTC.

This rearrangement joins TRBV7-9 to TRBJ1-2; D gene ambiguous. The V and J ends lost 5 bases and 5 bases respectively, with 15 bases between them. Per the germline V gene, CDR1 is SEHNR and CDR2 is FQNEAQ (reference sequence). The CDR3 length is 14 residues. CDR3 region: CASSLTQPTYGYTF. CDR3 coding DNA: TGTGCCAGCAGCCTTACCCAACCCACTTATGGCTACACCTTC.

The J gene is TRBJ2-7, the V gene TRBV30; no firm D call. The CDR3 is made up of 11 amino acids. Germline V gene lookup returns CDR1 GTSNPN and CDR2 SVGIG (reference sequence). Trimming cost V 1 base and J 11 bases, with 12 bases left between them. DNA of the CDR3: TGTGCCTGGAGTGCTCTCCAAGAGGAGTACTTC. It translates to CAWSALQEEYF.

Comments on this clonotype: Because the CDR3 is missing its conserved closing phenylalanine or tryptophan, this is likely a read error. The gene calls are TRBV28 and TRBJ1-5; D is ambiguous. The V end was cut by 6 bases, the J end by 0 bases, with 15 bases between. CDR3 length equals 16 residues. Germline V lookup: CDR1 MDHEN, CDR2 SYDVKM. DNA of the CDR3: TGTGCCAGCAGGGCCCGACGGCGGGGTAGCAATCAGCCCCAGCATTGT. The encoded protein is CASRARRRGSNQPQHC.

In this sample, this clonotype turned up once. This may stem from a read error, because a much larger clone lies one nucleotide away. The CDR3 coding sequence is TGTGCCGGCAGCTTAGCGGAAGGGGCTGAGCAGTTCTTC. Encoded protein: CAGSLAEGAEQFF. V gene TRBV11-3 combines with J gene TRBJ2-1, with D possibly matching TRBD2 (6 bases). Germline V lookup: CDR1 SGHNT, CDR2 YENEEA. The CDR3 has 13 amino acids.

This clonotype was seen at least ten times. This rearrangement joins TRBV5-1 to TRBJ2-3; D uncertain. This CDR3 contains 15 residues. The germline V and J ends were trimmed by 1 base and 1 base, with 10 bases remaining between them. Germline lookup yields CDR1 SGHRS and CDR2 YFSETQ. The CDR3 DNA follows: TGCGCCAGCAGCTTGTTCAGGAGCCGCACAGATACGCAGTATTTT. Translation gives CASSLFRSRTDTQYF.

The CDR3 here is CASSFGAGGVETQYF. The CDR3 coding sequence is TGTGCCAGCAGCTTCGGAGCGGGGGGCGTGGAGACCCAGTACTTC. This chain uses TRBV7-8 with TRBJ2-5, with 9 bases aligning to TRBD2. This CDR3 is built from 15 residues. Germline CDR1 and CDR2: SGHVS and FQNEAQ. The J segment lost 5 bases and the V segment lost 3 bases, leaving 7 bases of the junction unmatched.

In its sample, this clonotype was seen once. The chain employs TRBV29-1 and TRBJ1-1, with D possibly matching TRBD1 (5 bases). From germline, CDR1 is SQVTM and CDR2 ANQGSEA. The CDR3 loop spans 14 amino acids. The ends were cut back, 1 base at V and 2 bases at J, with 11 bases in the middle. CDR3 DNA: TGCAGCGTTGAAGCTTACGGGGGTAACACTGAAGCTTTCTTT. Translated: CSVEAYGGNTEAFF.

This clonotype showed up many times. This rearrangement joins TRBV18 to TRBJ2-1, with TRBD1 matching over 9 bases. Losses at the gene ends were 6 bases for V and 2 bases for J; bases not matched to a gene: 11. The V gene's germline CDR1 is KGHSH and CDR2 LQKENI. This CDR3 comprises 17 residues. Written as DNA, the CDR3 is TGTGCCAGCTCTTCCGGCCTAGGACAGGGGACCTACAATGAGCAGTTCTTC. Amino acid sequence: CASSSGLGQGTYNEQFF. Full variable domain (rest looked up from reference TRBV18 and TRBJ2-1): NAGVMQNPRHLVRRRGQEARLRCSPMKGHSHVYWYRQLPEEGLKFMVYLQKENIIDESGMPKERFSAEFPKEGPSILRIQQVVRGDSAAYFCASSSGLGQGTYNEQFFGPGTRLTVL.

The chain combines TRBV7-9 with TRBJ2-7; 9 bases align to TRBD1. The CDR3 contains 15 residues. V was clipped by 3 bases and J by 0 bases; unmatched bases: 3. The germline CDR1 and CDR2 sequences are SEHNR and FQNEAQ (reference sequence). In DNA, the CDR3 is TGTGCCAGCAGCTTGACAGGGGGAAACTCCTACGAGCAGTACTTC. It specifies CASSLTGGNSYEQYF.

The chain employs TRBV6-1 and TRBJ1-2; TRBD1 matches 7 bases. Germline V lookup: CDR1 MNHNS, CDR2 SASEGT. V gave up 0 bases and J gave up 4 bases; unmatched junction bases: 2. This CDR3 has 14 residues. For the CDR3, the DNA is TGTGCCAGCAGTGAAGCGCCAGGGGGCTATGGCTACACCTTC. Translation: CASSEAPGGYGYTF.

For this clonotype: A clone one base away is much larger, so this may be a read error. The J gene is TRBJ2-3, the V gene TRBV5-1; 7 positions agree with TRBD2. In germline, CDR1 is SGHRS, CDR2 YFSETQ. The CDR3 length is 15 residues. Trimming took 4 bases from V and 1 from J; bases not matched to a gene: 6. Here the CDR3 DNA reads TGCGCCAGCAGCCGGCCGGGGGGAGGCACAGATACGCAGTATTTT. Translated, it gives CASSRPGGGTDTQYF.

This clonotype was counted at least ten times. The V call is TRBV21-1, the J call TRBJ2-7; whether TRBD2, the table's D call, matches the DNA was not checked. TRBV21-1 is assigned pseudogene status. The CDR3 is 14 residues long. CDR3 region: CASSKGGRFYEQYF. The CDR3 DNA sequence: TGTGCCAGCAGCAAAGGCGGCAGGTTCTACGAGCAGTACTTC.

This clonotype was recorded many times. The V and J genes are TRBV7-2 and TRBJ2-7, with D possibly called TRBD1 or TRBD2 (7 bases each). The CDR3 extends over 15 amino acids. Trimming took 3 bases from V and 0 from J, leaving 12 bases between them. Germline values: CDR1 SGHTA, CDR2 FQGNSA. The CDR3 here is CASSFQGEGSYEQYF. As DNA, the CDR3 is TGTGCCAGCAGCTTCCAGGGGGAGGGCTCCTACGAGCAGTACTTC. Looking up the rest from reference TRBV7-2 and TRBJ2-7 gives the full variable domain: GAGVSQSPSNKVTEKGKDVELRCDPISGHTALYWYRQSLGQGLEFLIYFQGNSAPDKSGLPSDRFSAERTGGSVSTLTIQRTQQEDSAVYLCASSFQGEGSYEQYFGPGTRLTVT.

The sample holds many counts of this clonotype. J is TRBJ2-1 and V is TRBV11-1, with 9 bases matching TRBD1. Germline V gene sequence: CDR1 SGHAT, CDR2 FQDESV (reference sequence). With V trimmed by 4 bases and J by 5 bases, 12 bases remained unmatched. This CDR3 region has 17 residues. CDR3 DNA: TGTGCCAGCAGCTCCCCTGGGACAGGGTATAATAACAATGAGCAGTTCTTC. Translation gives CASSSPGTGYNNNEQFF.

This clonotype came up many times. CDR3: CASNLGHSYEQYF. Written as DNA, the CDR3 is TGTGCCAGCAACCTTGGACACTCCTACGAGCAGTACTTC. The chain is built from TRBV6-2 or TRBV6-3 and TRBJ2-7; maybe TRBD1 (5 bases). CDR1 and CDR2 (germline): MNHEY, SVGEGT. V lost 7 bases to trimming and J lost 0 bases, with 10 bases between them. The CDR3 extends over 13 amino acids.

This clonotype was seen a handful of times. The chain links TRBV2 to TRBJ2-1; 12 bases fit TRBD2. After removal of 7 bases from V and 0 bases from J, the junction contained 7 bases not matched to a gene. CDR1 and CDR2 (germline): SNHLY, FYNNEI. The CDR3 is 17 amino acids. The CDR3 region is CASKLAGGTSSYNEQFF. CDR3 nucleotide sequence: TGTGCCAGCAAACTAGCGGGGGGTACTAGCTCCTACAATGAGCAGTTCTTC.

This clonotype was seen ten or more times. The CDR3 DNA reads as TGTGCCTGGAGTGACCCGGGACAGGGGAGCAATGAGCAGTTCTTC. Protein: CAWSDPGQGSNEQFF. This sequence joins TRBV30 and TRBJ2-1; TRBD1 agrees at 10 bases. The CDR3 sequence is 15 residues long. Germline V gene data show CDR1 as GTSNPN and CDR2 as SVGIG (reference sequence). J gave up 6 bases and V 1 base, and 6 bases lay outside the gene matches.

This clonotype was seen many times. This rearrangement joins TRBV2 to TRBJ2-1; 10 positions match TRBD1. J lost 5 bases, V lost 6 bases, and 4 bases had no gene match. Germline V gene sequence: CDR1 SNHLY, CDR2 FYNNEI. The CDR3 contains 14 residues. The CDR3 loop reads CASSRTGGNNEQFF. The CDR3 region has the DNA TGTGCCAGCAGCAGGACAGGGGGGAACAATGAGCAGTTCTTC. Using reference TRBV2 and TRBJ2-1 for the parts outside the CDR3, the full variable domain is EPEVTQTPSHQVTQMGQEVILRCVPISNHLYFYWYRQILGQKVEFLVSFYNNEISEKSEIFDDQFSVERPDGSNFTLKIRSTKLEDSAMYFCASSRTGGNNEQFFGPGTRLTVL.

Points on this clonotype: This may be a read error, as it is one base from a much larger clone. V gene TRBV3-1 combines with J gene TRBJ1-6, with a weak D call TRBD1 (6 bases). This CDR3 has 16 residues. The V gene's germline CDR1 is LGHDT and CDR2 YNNKEL (reference sequence). V lost 5 bases and J 9 bases, leaving 20 bases between the germline ends. The CDR3 is CASSSTVQGRGSPLHF. The CDR3 DNA sequence: TGTGCCAGCAGCTCCACGGTACAGGGAAGGGGTTCACCCCTCCACTTT.

This clonotype was counted between two and nine times. V gene TRBV6-2 or TRBV6-3 combines with J gene TRBJ2-3; D is undetermined. The germline CDR1 and CDR2 sequences are MNHEY and SVGEGT. V was cut by 2 bases and J by 1 base, with 13 bases left in between. The CDR3 consists of 16 residues. The DNA of the CDR3 is TGTGCCAGCAGTTACAACTCAATGGGCCGCACAGATACGCAGTATTTT. It translates to CASSYNSMGRTDTQYF.

This clonotype was observed at least ten times. The chain joins TRBV7-2 to TRBJ2-3; the D is unclear. In germline, CDR1 is SGHTA, CDR2 FQGNSA. This CDR3 is 15 amino acids long. V lost 3 bases, J lost 2 bases, and 12 bases lay in between. The CDR3 loop reads CASSFGRTNTDTQYF. DNA of the CDR3: TGTGCCAGCAGCTTCGGGCGGACCAACACAGATACGCAGTATTTT.

For this clonotype: A single base separates this from a much larger clone, so it may be a read error. The rearrangement links TRBV7-2 to TRBJ2-6; tentatively, D is TRBD1 (5 bases). This CDR3 region has 15 residues. The germline CDR1 and CDR2 sequences are SGHTA and FQGNSA. CDR3 residues: CASSKRPSGANVPTF. The CDR3 bases are TGTGCCAGCAGCAAAAGACCATCTGGGGCCAACGTCCCGACTTTC.

V gene TRBV6-6 combines with J gene TRBJ2-5; D is perhaps TRBD2 (6 bases). Judging by the DNA end, TRBJ2-1 fits better; the J call may be wrong. The germline V gene encodes CDR1 MNHNY and CDR2 SVGAGI (reference sequence). CDR3 size: 14 residues. The CDR3 sequence: CASSAHWPGETQFF. The CDR3 nucleotides read TGTGCCAGCAGTGCGCACTGGCCGGGAGAGACCCAGTTCTTC.

This clonotype appeared many times. This chain uses TRBV7-2 with TRBJ1-2; D is unclear. The CDR3 runs to 13 residues. CDR1 and CDR2 from the germline V gene are SGHTA and FQGNSA. The ends were cut back, 7 bases at V and 4 bases at J, with 13 bases in the middle. The CDR3 coding sequence is TGTGCCAGCATCATAGGAGGAATCTATGGCTACACCTTC. Translation: CASIIGGIYGYTF.